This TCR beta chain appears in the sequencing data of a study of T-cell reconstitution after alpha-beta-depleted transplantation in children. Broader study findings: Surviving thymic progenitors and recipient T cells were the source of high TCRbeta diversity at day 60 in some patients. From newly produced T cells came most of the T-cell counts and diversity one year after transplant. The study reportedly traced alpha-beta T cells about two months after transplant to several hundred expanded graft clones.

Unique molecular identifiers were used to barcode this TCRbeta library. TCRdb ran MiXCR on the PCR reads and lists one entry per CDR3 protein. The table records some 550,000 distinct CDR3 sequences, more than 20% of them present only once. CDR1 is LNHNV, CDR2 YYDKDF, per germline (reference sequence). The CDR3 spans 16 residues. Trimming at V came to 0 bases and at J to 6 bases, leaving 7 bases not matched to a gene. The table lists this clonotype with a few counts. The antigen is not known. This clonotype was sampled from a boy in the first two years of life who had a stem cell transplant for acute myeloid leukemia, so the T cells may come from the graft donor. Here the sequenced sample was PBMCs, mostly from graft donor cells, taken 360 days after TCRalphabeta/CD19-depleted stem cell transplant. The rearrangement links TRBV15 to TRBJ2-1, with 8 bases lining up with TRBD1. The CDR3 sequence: CATSRDYGDRGNEQFF. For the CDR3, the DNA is TGTGCCACCAGCAGAGATTATGGAGACAGGGGCAATGAGCAGTTCTTC.